Each of the 13 T cell receptor beta chains below was sequenced from the same sample in a study of human T cells and chemical hapten exposure. The time point is: patch test 1, 2 weeks after DPC sensitization. The sample's treatment: therapeutic diphenylcyclopropenone sensitization with weekly scalp DPC. TCRdb re-analysed the RACE reads in MiXCR, keeping a single row per CDR3 protein. The repertoire holds under 200,000 distinct CDR3 sequences, with 13% to 15% as singletons. The sequenced sample was whole blood, obtained in connection with sensitization to the hapten diphenylcyclopropenone (DPC). The receptors derive from a woman in her 30s with alopecia areata. Some clones in this sample may be carry-over from other donors' samples.

The chain couples TRBV7-2 to TRBJ2-2; no clear D. Trimming cost V 0 bases and J 6 bases, with 11 bases left between them. The germline CDR1 and CDR2 sequences are SGHTA and FQGNSA. The CDR3 spans 15 residues. CDR3 sequence (DNA): TGTGCCAGCAGCTTAGCGTTAGTTGGTCCCGGGGAGCTGTTTTTT. This codes for CASSLALVGPGELFF.

This clonotype was observed a few times. CDR3 DNA sequence: TGCAGTGCTAGAGAACAGGGGGCCACCGGGGAGCTGTTTTTT. Residues: CSAREQGATGELFF. This chain connects TRBV20-1 to TRBJ2-2; 9 bases match TRBD1. The CDR3 is made up of 14 amino acids. Per germline, CDR1 DFQATT and CDR2 SNEGSKA (reference sequence). V dropped 0 bases and J dropped 4; count of bases not matched to a gene: 0.

The V call is TRBV6-2 or TRBV6-3, the J call TRBJ2-4, with D perhaps matching TRBD1 or TRBD2 (5 bases each). CDR1 is MNHEY, CDR2 SVGEGT, per germline. Trimming left V 1 base short and J 6 bases short, with 16 bases between. This CDR3 has 16 amino acids. The CDR3, as DNA: TGTGCCAGCAGTTACTTACCGGGACGGCTCGTAAACATTCAGTACTTC. Translating gives CASSYLPGRLVNIQYF.

There are a few counts of this clonotype. The chain combines TRBV3-1 with TRBJ1-4; a possible D gene is TRBD1 (6 bases). V was pared by 5 bases and J by 8 bases, with 15 bases between. The CDR3 totals 14 residues. Germline assignment: CDR1 LGHDT and CDR2 YNNKEL (reference sequence). The CDR3 DNA reads as TGTGCCAGCAGCTCCGGGACACTTTCCGAAAAACTGTTTTTT. Translated: CASSSGTLSEKLFF.

This clonotype has more than one count but fewer than ten. The J gene is TRBJ2-1, the V gene TRBV6-1; 7 nucleotides match TRBD1. Germline values: CDR1 MNHNS, CDR2 SASEGT. Unmatched junction bases numbered 19, after V lost 8 bases and J lost 0 bases. The CDR3 is 19 residues long. The CDR3 is CASSSWVDRARSSYNEQFF. CDR3 nucleotide sequence: TGTGCCAGCTCCTCATGGGTTGACAGGGCTAGAAGCTCCTACAATGAGCAGTTCTTC.

This chain joins TRBV6-6 and TRBJ2-1; 8 bases match TRBD1. CDR1 MNHNY and CDR2 SVGAGI come from the germline V gene (reference sequence). V lost 6 bases, J lost 4 bases, and 14 bases stayed unmatched. The CDR3 consists of 17 residues. Here the CDR3 reads CASSLRDRGSMYNEQFF. The CDR3 nucleotides are TGTGCCAGCAGCCTCCGAGACAGGGGTTCGATGTACAATGAGCAGTTCTTC.

This clonotype was counted a few times. This rearrangement joins TRBV28 to TRBJ2-7; D may be TRBD2 (7 bases). The germline CDR1 and CDR2 sequences are MDHEN and SYDVKM. This CDR3 comprises 12 residues. V was pared by 11 bases and J by 3 bases, with 14 bases between. CDR3 loop: CAAGGPLYEQYF. CDR3 DNA: TGTGCCGCCGGGGGGCCCCTCTACGAGCAGTACTTC.

This clonotype was counted a few times. The V and J genes are TRBV28 and TRBJ1-5, with 10 positions matching TRBD1. Losses at the gene ends were 3 bases for V and 6 bases for J; bases not matched to a gene: 11. Looked up from germline, CDR1 is MDHEN and CDR2 is SYDVKM. This CDR3 is 17 amino acids long. CDR3: CASSLDPSTGGGQPQHF. CDR3 DNA sequence: TGTGCCAGCAGTTTGGACCCTTCGACAGGGGGCGGTCAGCCCCAGCATTTT.

This clonotype was picked up a small number of times. J is TRBJ1-1 and V is TRBV7-9; D is possibly TRBD1 (5 bases). This CDR3 spans 16 amino acids. V dropped 6 bases and J dropped 2 bases, with 19 bases sitting between them. Looked up from germline, CDR1 is SEHNR and CDR2 is FQNEAQ (reference sequence). Written as DNA, the CDR3 is TGTGCCAGCAGACCACCTACCGGGACCAAAAACACTGAAGCTTTCTTT. Protein: CASRPPTGTKNTEAFF. Supplemented by reference TRBV7-9 and TRBJ1-1, the full variable domain reads DTGVSQNPRHKITKRGQNVTFRCDPISEHNRLYWYRQTLGQGPEFLTYFQNEAQLEKSRLLSDRFSAERPKGSFSTLEIQRTEQGDSAMYLCASRPPTGTKNTEAFFGQGTRLTVV.

The V gene is TRBV4-3, the J gene TRBJ2-7; maybe TRBD2 (5 bases). Trimming removed 0 bases from V and 0 bases from J, with 9 bases in between. CDR3 length equals 15 residues. CDR1 is LGHNA, CDR2 YSLEER, per germline. CDR3 protein: CASSQEPGSSYEQYF. In DNA, the CDR3 is TGCGCCAGCAGCCAAGAGCCGGGAAGCTCCTACGAGCAGTACTTC.

This clonotype was counted at least ten times. The rearrangement uses TRBV18 and TRBJ2-1; 8 nucleotides align to TRBD2. The V gene end was trimmed by 3 bases and the J gene end by 1 base; junction bases not matched to a gene: 5. The germline gives CDR1 KGHSH, CDR2 LQKENI. The CDR3 runs 16 residues. CDR3 residues: CASSPPGLGSYNEQFF. The CDR3 DNA sequence: TGTGCCAGCTCACCCCCGGGACTAGGGTCCTACAATGAGCAGTTCTTC.

In this sample, this clonotype turned up once. This CDR3 fails to terminate in the conserved phenylalanine or tryptophan, so it likely reflects a read error. The DNA is left out, because the CDR3 cannot be placed on it with certainty; the CDR3 is given as TCRdb lists it. V gene TRBV12-2 combines with J gene TRBJ2-1; the table's TRBD2 call for D was not verified on the DNA. TRBV12-2 has pseudogene status. Both ends counted, the CDR3 spans 8 residues. The CDR3 region is CASRSRHI.

This clonotype was counted only a few times. V is TRBV12-3 or TRBV12-4 and J is TRBJ1-5, with D uncertain. Trimming took 1 base from V and 6 from J, leaving 10 bases between them. This CDR3 region has 14 residues. CDR3 sequence: CASSLDPLGQPQHF. CDR3 nucleotides: TGTGCCAGCAGTTTAGACCCGCTCGGTCAGCCCCAGCATTTT.